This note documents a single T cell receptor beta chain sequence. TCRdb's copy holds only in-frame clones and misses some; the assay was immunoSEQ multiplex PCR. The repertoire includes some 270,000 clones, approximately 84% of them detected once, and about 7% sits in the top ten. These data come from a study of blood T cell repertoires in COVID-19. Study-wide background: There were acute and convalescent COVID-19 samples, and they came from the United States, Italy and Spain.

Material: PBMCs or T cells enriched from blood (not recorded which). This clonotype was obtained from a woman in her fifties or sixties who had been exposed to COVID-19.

CDR3 nucleotides: TGCGCCAGCAGCTTGGAGCGGGGACCCCCCCTCCACTTT. As protein: CASSLERGPPLHF. The genes are TRBV5-1 and TRBJ1-6, with a possible D match to TRBD1 (5 bases). The CDR3 runs 13 residues. Between the trimmed V and J ends, which lost 0 bases and 13 bases, there was a span of 11 bases. Germline V gene sequence: CDR1 SGHRS, CDR2 YFSETQ.